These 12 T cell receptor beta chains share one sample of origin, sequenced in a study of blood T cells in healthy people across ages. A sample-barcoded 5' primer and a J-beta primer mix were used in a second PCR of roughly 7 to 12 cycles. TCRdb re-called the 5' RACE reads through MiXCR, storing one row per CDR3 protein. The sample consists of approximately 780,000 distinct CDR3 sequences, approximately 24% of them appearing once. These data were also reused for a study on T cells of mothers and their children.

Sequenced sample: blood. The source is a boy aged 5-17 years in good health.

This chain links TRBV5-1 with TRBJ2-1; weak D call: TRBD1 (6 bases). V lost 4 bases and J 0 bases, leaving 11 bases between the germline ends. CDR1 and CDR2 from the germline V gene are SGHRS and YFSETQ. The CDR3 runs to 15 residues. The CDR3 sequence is CASSIDRPSYNEQFF. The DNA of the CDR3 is TGCGCCAGCAGCATAGACAGGCCCTCCTACAATGAGCAGTTCTTC.

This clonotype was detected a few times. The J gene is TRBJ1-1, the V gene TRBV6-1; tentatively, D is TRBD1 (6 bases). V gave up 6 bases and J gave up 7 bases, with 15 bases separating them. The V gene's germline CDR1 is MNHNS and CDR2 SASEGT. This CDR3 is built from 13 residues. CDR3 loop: CASRDIRGGEAFF. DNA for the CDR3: TGTGCCAGCAGGGACATCAGGGGAGGTGAAGCTTTCTTT.

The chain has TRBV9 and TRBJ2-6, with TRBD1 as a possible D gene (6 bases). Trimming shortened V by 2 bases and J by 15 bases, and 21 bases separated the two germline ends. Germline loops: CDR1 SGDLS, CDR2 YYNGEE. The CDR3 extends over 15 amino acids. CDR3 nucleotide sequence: TGTGCCAGCAGCGTCAGGGACATCGTTCCTGATGACCTGACTTTC. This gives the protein CASSVRDIVPDDLTF.

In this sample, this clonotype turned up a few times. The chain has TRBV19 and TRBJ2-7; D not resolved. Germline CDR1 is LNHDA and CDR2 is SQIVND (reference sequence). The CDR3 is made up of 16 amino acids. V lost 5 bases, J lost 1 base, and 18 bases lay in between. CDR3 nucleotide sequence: TGTGCCAGTAGTCAGAGCTCGGGTGCGGAGTCCTACGAGCAGTACTTC. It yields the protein CASSQSSGAESYEQYF.

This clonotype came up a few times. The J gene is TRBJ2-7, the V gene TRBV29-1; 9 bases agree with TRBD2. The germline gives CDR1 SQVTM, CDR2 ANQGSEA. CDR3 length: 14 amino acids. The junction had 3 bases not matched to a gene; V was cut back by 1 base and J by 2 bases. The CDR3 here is CSVEGTSETYEQYF. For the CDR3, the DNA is TGCAGCGTTGAAGGGACTAGCGAGACCTACGAGCAGTACTTC.

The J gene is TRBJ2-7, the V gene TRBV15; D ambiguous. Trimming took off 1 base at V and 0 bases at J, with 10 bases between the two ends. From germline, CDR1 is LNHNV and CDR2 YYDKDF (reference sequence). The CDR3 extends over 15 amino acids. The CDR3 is CATSRGGLSSYEQYF. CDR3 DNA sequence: TGTGCCACCAGCAGAGGCGGTTTAAGCTCCTACGAGCAGTACTTC. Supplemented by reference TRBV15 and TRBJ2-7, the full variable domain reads DAMVIQNPRYQVTQFGKPVTLSCSQTLNHNVMYWYQQKSSQAPKLLFHYYDKDFNNEADTPDNFQSRRPNTSFCFLDIRSPGLGDTAMYLCATSRGGLSSYEQYFGPGTRLTVT.

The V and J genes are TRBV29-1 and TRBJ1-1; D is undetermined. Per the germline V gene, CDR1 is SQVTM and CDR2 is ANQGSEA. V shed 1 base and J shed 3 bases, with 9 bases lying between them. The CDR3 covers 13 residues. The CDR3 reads CSVEVNRDTEAFF. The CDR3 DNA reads TGCAGCGTTGAAGTAAATCGGGACACTGAAGCTTTCTTT.

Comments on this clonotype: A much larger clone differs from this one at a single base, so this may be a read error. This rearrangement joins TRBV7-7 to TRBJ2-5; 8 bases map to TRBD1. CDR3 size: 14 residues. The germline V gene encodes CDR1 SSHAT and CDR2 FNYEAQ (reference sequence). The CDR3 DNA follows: TGTGCTAGCAGCTTCCGGGACAGGCAAGGGACCCAGTACTTC. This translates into CASSFRDRQGTQYF.

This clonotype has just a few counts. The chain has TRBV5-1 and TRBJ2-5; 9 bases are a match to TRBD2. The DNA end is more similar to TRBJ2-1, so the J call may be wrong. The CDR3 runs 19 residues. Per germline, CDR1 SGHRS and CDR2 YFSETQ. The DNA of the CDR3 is TGCGCCAGCAGCTTTCCCTCTAGCGGGGATGTCCGCTCCTACAATGAGCAGTTCTTC. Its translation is CASSFPSSGDVRSYNEQFF.

For the CDR3, the DNA is TGTGCCAGCAGTTTAGCGGGACGGACATCCTACGAGCAGTACTTC. Amino acids: CASSLAGRTSYEQYF. This sequence joins TRBV12-3 or TRBV12-4 and TRBJ2-7, with D perhaps assigned TRBD1 or TRBD2 (5 bases each). V shed 0 bases and J shed 1 base, with 10 bases lying between them. This CDR3 is 15 amino acids long.

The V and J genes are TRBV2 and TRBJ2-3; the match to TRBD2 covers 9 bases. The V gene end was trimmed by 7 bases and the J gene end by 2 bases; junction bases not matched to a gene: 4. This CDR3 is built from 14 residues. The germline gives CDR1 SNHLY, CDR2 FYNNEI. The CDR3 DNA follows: TGTGCCAGCAAAAGCGGGGGGACCACAGATACGCAGTATTTT. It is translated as CASKSGGTTDTQYF.

The CDR3 nucleotides are TGTGCCAGCAGCTCCGGGGGGGAGAGAGCTTTCTTT. This gives the protein CASSSGGERAFF. This chain links TRBV7-9 with TRBJ1-1, with D perhaps TRBD1 (5 bases). The V gene's germline CDR1 is SEHNR and CDR2 FQNEAQ (reference sequence). Trimming cost V 4 bases and J 10 bases, with 13 bases left between them. The CDR3 totals 12 residues.